This T cell receptor (beta chain) emerged from a study of vaccination and CD4 T cells after COVID-19 (dated by TCRdb to between 2020 and 2023). Regarding the research as a whole: SARS-CoV-2 positivity had been established in the convalescent patients by nasal swab PCR, and mild disease was recorded in about 9 of these patients and severe disease in one. For stimulating the cultures, overlapping spike peptide pools were used, derived from SARS-CoV-2 as well as from the common cold coronaviruses HCoV-NL63, HCoV-OC43 and HCoV-229E. The convalescent cohort comprised six males and four females, including two Hispanic individuals, seven Caucasians, two Asians and one multiracial person. Control cultures used a CEFX viral epitope pool as positive control, an HIV-1 Nef peptide pool as negative control, or no peptide. Post-COVID blood samples were collected from convalescent patients a median of about 92 days after diagnosis, with a range of roughly 30 to 161 days. Post-vaccine blood samples were taken a median of 72 days after the second vaccine dose, with a range of about 13 to 241 days. Participants got two doses of the Pfizer-BioNTech BNT162b2 vaccine (n=8) or two doses of the Moderna mRNA-1273 vaccine (n=2). The spike-specific CD4+ TCR repertoire was compared before and after mRNA vaccination in around ten COVID-19 convalescent patients and a few infection-naive healthy vaccine recipients. What the study reported, not specific to this receptor: Only a relatively small number of convalescent patients were included in the study, and early timepoints following natural infection were not analyzed. The median count of SARS-CoV-2-reactive clonotypes went up from 20 to 25 after infection to a few dozen after vaccination, although the change was not significant. Nearly all vaccine-specific clones in convalescent patients (304 of 307) were mono-reactive for SARS-CoV-2 spike rather than cross-reactive with common cold coronaviruses. In convalescent patients, a median approximately 86% of post-vaccine SARS-CoV-2-reactive clones were detected only after vaccination, suggesting vaccine-specific priming.

Its CDR3 holds 13 amino acids, cysteine through phenylalanine. This entry keeps only the CDR3 DNA: 39 bases, framed from base 1. The CDR1 and CDR2 encoded by the germline V gene are SGHTA and FQGNSA. This specimen's treatment or condition label, per the study, means: approximately 10-day PBMC culture with coronavirus spike peptide pools or control peptides (ViraFEST assay). To expand antigen-specific T cells with peptide pools and then pick out the expanded clonotypes through TCR sequencing, the study relied on the ViraFEST assay. The convalescent patients' positive SARS-CoV-2 PCR tests were from March to December 2020, which was before the Alpha, Beta and Delta variants emerged in the United States. Each well held some 2 million PBMCs cultured in IMDM containing approximately 5% human AB serum and 10 IU/ml IL-2, with roughly 10 ug/ml peptide pools added. On days 3 and 7, half of the culture medium was replaced with fresh IL-2-containing medium. After 9 to 11 days of culture, CD4+ T cells were isolated by negative selection with the EasySep CD4+ T cell isolation kit. Ficoll-Paque Plus gradient centrifugation was used to isolate PBMCs from whole blood, and the isolated PBMCs were then either used fresh or cryopreserved at -140C. Culture conditions were generally each tested in triplicate wells.

In regard to this clonotype: No antigen is known for it. Sequence at one end of the junction differs from germline and may be a read error.

Library preparation was by PCR. DNA from cultured CD4+ T cells underwent TCR sequencing with the Oncomine TCR Beta short-read assay at the Johns Hopkins FTIC core. Genomic DNA was extracted from the cultured CD4+ T cells with the QIAamp micro DNA kit. The Oncomine TCR Beta libraries from cultured CD4+ T cells were pooled using unique dual indexes and then sequenced on an Illumina iSeq 100. For the original study's pipeline: Non-productive sequences were filtered out, and CDR3s that did not start with C, did not end with F or W, or were shorter than 7 amino acids were discarded. Antigen-specific clonotypes were identified using the MANAFEST web application through comparison of peptide-stimulated wells with reference and other culture wells. An FDR below 0.05, an odds ratio above 5, and a productive frequency above 0.1% in at least two of three replicate wells were required for clones to be considered positive. Clonotypes that were significantly expanded in both SARS-CoV-2 spike wells and at least one common cold coronavirus spike condition were defined as cross-reactive. Levenshtein distances (stringdist) and unrooted phylogenetic trees (ape) in R version 3.6.1 were used to assess CDR3 homology. TCRdb's own reprocessing of the public reads used fastp at Q25 and MiXCR and kept productive beta chains. Records with the same CDR3 protein are collapsed into one entry carrying the most frequent genes and DNA. Here the V and J calls rest on TCRdb's processing, not on the authors' analysis. The sample records 15,000 to 25,000 distinct CDR3 sequences, approximately 50% of which are singletons. The ten top clones hold under 4.5% of the sample.

The clonotype originates from a human donor who had recovered from COVID-19. Sequenced here: CD4+ T cells from blood, cultured in vitro, sampled before SARS-CoV-2 vaccination. The rearrangement joined TRBV7-2 to TRBJ1-1, with no reliable assignment of the D segment. The CDR3: CASSLDQGSEAFF. The nucleotides are TGTGCCAGCAGTTTAGATCAAGGGTCTGAAGCTTTCTTT.